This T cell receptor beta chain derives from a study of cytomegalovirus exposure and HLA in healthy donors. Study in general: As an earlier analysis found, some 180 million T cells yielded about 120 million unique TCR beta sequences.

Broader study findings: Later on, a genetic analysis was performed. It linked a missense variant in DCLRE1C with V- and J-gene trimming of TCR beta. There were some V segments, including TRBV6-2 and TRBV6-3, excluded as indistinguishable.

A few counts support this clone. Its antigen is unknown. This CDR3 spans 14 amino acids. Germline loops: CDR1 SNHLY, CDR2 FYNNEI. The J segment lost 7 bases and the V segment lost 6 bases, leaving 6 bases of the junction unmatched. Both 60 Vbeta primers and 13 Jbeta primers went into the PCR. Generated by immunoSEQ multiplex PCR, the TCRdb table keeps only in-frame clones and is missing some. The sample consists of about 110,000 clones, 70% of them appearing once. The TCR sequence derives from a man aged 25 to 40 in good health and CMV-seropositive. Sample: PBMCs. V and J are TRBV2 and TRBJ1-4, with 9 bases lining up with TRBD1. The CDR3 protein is CASSVTGGPEKLFF. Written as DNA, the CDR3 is TGTGCCAGCAGCGTCACAGGGGGCCCTGAAAAACTGTTTTTT.